A selection of T cell receptor beta chains follows, all from one sample in a study of T cell repertoires in ileal Crohn's disease. Sequenced by immunoSEQ multiplex PCR; TCRdb stores in-frame clones only, minus some. The sample lists 6,000 to 8,500 clones; roughly 76% were seen once. Material: ileal tissue. The receptors stem from an adult with Crohn's disease. Both conserved end residues are part of each CDR3. The order of the fields is J gene, clone size, D gene, V gene, CDR3 DNA, CDR3 protein. The D gene is left open where the match is weak. The size of a clone is reported for some rows only, either as once, few or many, or as a class for expanded clones.

TRBJ1-2 . . TRBV9 TGTGCCAGCAGCGTAGACGGACTCTATGGCTACACCTTC CASSVDGLYGYTF
TRBJ2-2 . TRBD2 TRBV19 TGTGCCAGTAGTACGGTAGCGGGAGGGTGGACCGGGGAGCTGTTTTTT CASSTVAGGWTGELFF
TRBJ2-3 . TRBD2 TRBV15 TGTGCCACCAGCAGCCCCCCGGGCGCCGGGACTAGCGGGAGGGCCCGCACAGATACGCAGTATTTT CATSSPPGAGTSGRARTDTQYF
TRBJ1-1 . . TRBV5-1 TGCGCCAGCAGCTTCGAGGAGAACACTGAAGCTTTCTTT CASSFEENTEAFF
TRBJ1-6 . TRBD1 TRBV27 TGTGCCAGCACCCGGGACAGAAGCGCCTATAATTCACCCCTCCACTTT CASTRDRSAYNSPLHF
TRBJ2-7 . TRBD2 TRBV7-7 TGTGCTAGCAGCCCTCGGGAGGGAAACGAGCAGTACTTC CASSPREGNEQYF
TRBJ1-1 . TRBD1 TRBV7-4 TGTGCCAGCAGCGGACACAGGGGGCGCAGGACTGAAGCTTTCTTT CASSGHRGRRTEAFF
TRBJ2-2 . TRBD2 TRBV27 TGTGCCAGCAGTGTACTAGCGGGAGCTGGTACCGGGGAGCTGTTTTTT CASSVLAGAGTGELFF
TRBJ1-4 . . TRBV23-1 TGCGCCAGCAGTCAATCCCGGGGTGGCGGGTGTAAACTGTTTTTT CASSQSRGGGCKLFF
TRBJ1-6 . . TRBV2 TGTGCCAGCAACGGGGCCTTCAGGGGTTCACCCCTCCACTTT CASNGAFRGSPLHF
TRBJ2-3 . . TRBV27 TGTGCCAGCTCATCAGCAGGGGATACGCAGTATTTT CASSSAGDTQYF
TRBJ2-7 . TRBD2 TRBV30 TGTGCCTGGAGTCGGGGACTAGCGGGCTCCTACGAGCAGTACTTC CAWSRGLAGSYEQYF
TRBJ2-2 . TRBD2 TRBV19 TGTGCCAGCGGGAGGGAGGCCGGGGAGCTGTTTTTT CASGREAGELFF
TRBJ2-1 few TRBD2 TRBV6-4 TGTGCCAGCAGTGACTCGCGGGAGGGCAATGAGCAGTTCTTC CASSDSREGNEQFF
TRBJ2-4 . . TRBV7-9 TGTGCCAGCAGCCTGACAGAATCGGTAAACATTCAGTACTTC CASSLTESVNIQYF
TRBJ2-7 . TRBD1 TRBV27 TGTGCCAGCAGTTTAAAAGGACAGGCTTACGAGCAGTACTTC CASSLKGQAYEQYF
TRBJ1-5 . . TRBV5-4 TGTGCCAGCAGCTTGGGGGGACAACTCCCCAATCAGCCCCAGCATTTT CASSLGGQLPNQPQHF
TRBJ2-2 few . TRBV6-5 TGTGCCAGCAGTCACGGGGCGAACACCGGGGAGCTGTTTTTT CASSHGANTGELFF
TRBJ2-1 . TRBD2 TRBV6-5 TGTGCCAGCAGCTATACTAGCGGGAGGGCCCCTGAGCAGTTCTTC CASSYTSGRAPEQFF
TRBJ2-2 . . TRBV11-3 TGTGCCAGCAGCCTCCAGCAGGGAACCGGGGAGCTGTTTTTT CASSLQQGTGELFF
TRBJ2-2 . TRBD2 TRBV5-1 TGCGCCAGCAGCTTGACTAGCGGGAGTGTCACCGGGGAGCTGTTTTTT CASSLTSGSVTGELFF
TRBJ1-1 . . TRBV18 TGTGCCAGCTCACCGTCGGACAGAACGAACACTGAAGCTTTCTTT CASSPSDRTNTEAFF
TRBJ1-2 . . TRBV30 TGTGCCTGGAGTCCCCCGGGTAAAGTATATGGCTACACCTTC CAWSPPGKVYGYTF
TRBJ2-7 . . TRBV4-1 TGCGCCAGCAGCCAAGTCGCCCAGCGGAAGAGCTCCTACGAGCAGTACTTC CASSQVAQRKSSYEQYF
TRBJ1-5 . . TRBV5-8 TGTGCCAGCAGCGCAGGTAGCGATCGCAATCAGCCCCAGCATTTT CASSAGSDRNQPQHF
TRBJ2-1 . . TRBV2 TGTGCCAGCAGTGAAAAGCGCTATGAGCAGTTCTTC CASSEKRYEQFF
TRBJ2-2 . . TRBV19 TGTGCCAGTAGTCGGGGACATTTGAACACCGGGGAGCTGTTTTTT CASSRGHLNTGELFF
TRBJ2-4 . TRBD2 TRBV7-8 TGTGCCAGCAGCCCTAGGGAAAGCGGGAGTTATGGTTTTCAGTACTTC CASSPRESGSYGFQYF
TRBJ2-2 few TRBD2 TRBV27 TGTGCCACGAGGGGAGGCGGGAGGCCGAACACCGGGGAGCTGTTTTTT CATRGGGRPNTGELFF
TRBJ1-1 . TRBD1 TRBV2 TGTGCCAGCAGTGATTTTGGACAGGGAAACACTGAAGCTTTCTTT CASSDFGQGNTEAFF
TRBJ2-3 . . TRBV25-1 TGTGCCAGCAGTGAATCTCGAGCGGGTCGCACAGATACGCAGTATTTT CASSESRAGRTDTQYF
TRBJ2-2 . TRBD2 TRBV5-1 TGCGCCAGCAGCTTATATCGCGGGAGGGGCACCGGGGAGCTGTTTTTT CASSLYRGRGTGELFF
TRBJ2-1 . TRBD2 TRBV5-1 TGCGCCAGCAGCCCAACCGGGACTAGCGGGACCATGCAGTTCTTC CASSPTGTSGTMQFF
TRBJ1-2 . TRBD1 TRBV6-5 TGTGCCAGCTCAGGACAGGGACGGAACTATGGCTACACCTTC CASSGQGRNYGYTF
TRBJ1-3 few . TRBV30 TGTGCCTGGGGCCGCGGTGGAAACACCATATATTTT CAWGRGGNTIYF
TRBJ2-6 once . TRBV19 TGTGCCAGTAGTATAGATCCCGGGACTTCTGGGGCCAACGTCCTGACTTTC CASSIDPGTSGANVLTF
TRBJ2-2 . . TRBV6-5 TGTGCCAGCAGTTACCTCGCAGGGACCGGGGAGCTGTTTTTT CASSYLAGTGELFF
TRBJ2-4 . . TRBV19 TGTGCCAGTAGTAAGTCGGATGTAATCGGGGTAGGGAACATTCAGTACTTC CASSKSDVIGVGNIQYF
TRBJ2-3 . TRBD2 TRBV29-1 TGCAGCGCCGCTAGCGGAGATACGCAGTATTTT CSAASGDTQYF
TRBJ2-2 . TRBD2 TRBV30 TGTGCCTGGGCGGGAGGAGGGTACACCGGGGAGCTGTTTTTT CAWAGGGYTGELFF
TRBJ2-5 once TRBD2 TRBV5-1 TGCGCCAGTGCCCAAGGGACTACTCAAGAGACCCAGTACTTC CASAQGTTQETQYF
TRBJ2-4 . . TRBV7-2 TGTGCCAGCAGCCCAGGGTCCGGAAACATTCAGTACTTC CASSPGSGNIQYF
TRBJ1-2 few . TRBV6-6 TGTGCCAGCAGGGCAATCTATGGCTACACCTTC CASRAIYGYTF
TRBJ2-7 . . TRBV2 TGTGCCAGCTGGGGGGACCGGGGCGAGCAGTACTTC CASWGDRGEQYF
TRBJ2-1 . TRBD1 TRBV5-1 TGCGCCAGCAGCCAACCGGGACAGGGGGGGCAGTTCTTC CASSQPGQGGQFF
TRBJ2-2 . . TRBV6-4 TGTGCCAGCAGTGACTCGCCGGGGGCGAACACCGGGGAGCTGTTTTTT CASSDSPGANTGELFF
TRBJ1-3 . . TRBV25-1 TGTGCCAGCAGTGGCGACAGGTGGGACACCATATATTTT CASSGDRWDTIYF
TRBJ2-3 few . TRBV5-5 TGTGCCAGCACCTTACAGGGCGGGTTGGAATATTTT CASTLQGGLEYF
TRBJ2-7 . TRBD2 TRBV5-1 TGCGCCAGCAGCTTGGAAACTAGCGGGAGACCAACCTACGAGCAGTACTTC CASSLETSGRPTYEQYF
TRBJ2-1 . . TRBV6-4 TGTGCCAGCAGTGACTCAGGACAAAGCTCCTACAATGAGCAGTTCTTC CASSDSGQSSYNEQFF
TRBJ1-1 . . TRBV7-3 TGTGCCAGCAGCTTAGAGCCGAACACTGAAGCTTTCTTT CASSLEPNTEAFF
TRBJ2-5 . . TRBV2 TGTGCCAGCAGGAGAGACGGAGGGGAGACCCAGTACTTC CASRRDGGETQYF
TRBJ2-1 . . TRBV6-5 TGTGCCAGCAGTTACTCGATAGTCGGGTATGGAAATGAGCAGTTCTTC CASSYSIVGYGNEQFF